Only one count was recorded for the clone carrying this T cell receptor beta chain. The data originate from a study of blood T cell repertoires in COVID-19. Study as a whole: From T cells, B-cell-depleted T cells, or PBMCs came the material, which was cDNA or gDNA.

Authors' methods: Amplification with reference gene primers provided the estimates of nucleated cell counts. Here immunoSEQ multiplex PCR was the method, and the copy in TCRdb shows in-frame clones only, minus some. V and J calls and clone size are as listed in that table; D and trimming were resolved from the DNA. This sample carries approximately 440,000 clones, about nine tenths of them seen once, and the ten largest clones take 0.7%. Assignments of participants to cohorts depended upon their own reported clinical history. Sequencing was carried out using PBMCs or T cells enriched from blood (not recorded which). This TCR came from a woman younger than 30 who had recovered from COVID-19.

The CDR3 region has the DNA TGTGCCAGCAGCTTATCCGTAGATACGCAGTATTTT. This sequence encodes CASSLSVDTQYF. The chain employs TRBV7-9 and TRBJ2-3, with unresolved D. This CDR3 region has 12 residues. Between the trimmed V and J ends, which lost 2 bases and 5 bases, there was a span of 5 bases. The germline V gene has CDR1 SEHNR and CDR2 FQNEAQ (reference sequence).